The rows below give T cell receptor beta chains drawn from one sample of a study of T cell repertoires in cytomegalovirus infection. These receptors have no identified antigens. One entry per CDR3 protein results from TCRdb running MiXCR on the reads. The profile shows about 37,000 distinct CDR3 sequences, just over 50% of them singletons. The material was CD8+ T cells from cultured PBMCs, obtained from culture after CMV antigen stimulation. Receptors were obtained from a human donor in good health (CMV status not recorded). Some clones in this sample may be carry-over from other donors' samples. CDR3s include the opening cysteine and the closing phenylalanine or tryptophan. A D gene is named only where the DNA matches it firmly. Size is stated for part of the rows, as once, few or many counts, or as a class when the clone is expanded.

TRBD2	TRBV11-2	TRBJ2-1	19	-	TGTGCCAGCAGCTTTCCACCCTGGGAGCGGGGGGAAGGGTGGGGTGAGCAGTTCTTC	CASSFPPWERGEGWGEQFF
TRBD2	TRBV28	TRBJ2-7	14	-	TGTGCCGTCGAGCTCGGGGGGAATGCATACGAGCAGTACTTC	CAVELGGNAYEQYF
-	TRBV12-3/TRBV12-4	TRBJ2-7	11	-	TGTGCCAGCAGTCTTTCAAACGAGCAGTACTTC	CASSLSNEQYF
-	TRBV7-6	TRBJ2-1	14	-	TGTGCCAGCAGCCTTCCTGGGACACCCAGGGAGCAGTTCTTC	CASSLPGTPREQFF
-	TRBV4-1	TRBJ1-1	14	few	TGCGCCAGCAGCCTGCGGGTGTCGAACACTGAAGCTTTCTTT	CASSLRVSNTEAFF
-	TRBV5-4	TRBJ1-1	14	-	TGTGCCAGCAGCAACCAGGCCTTGGGCACTGAAGCTTTCTTT	CASSNQALGTEAFF
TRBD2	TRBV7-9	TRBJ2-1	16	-	TGTGCCAGCAGCTTACCGCCTAGCGGGAGATACAATGAGCAGTTCTTC	CASSLPPSGRYNEQFF
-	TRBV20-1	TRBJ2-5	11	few	TGCAGTGCTGAGCACTCAGAGACCCAGTACTTC	CSAEHSETQYF
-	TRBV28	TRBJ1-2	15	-	TGTGCCAGCAGTTTAACCCCCGGGGCAGGGAATGGCTACACCTTC	CASSLTPGAGNGYTF
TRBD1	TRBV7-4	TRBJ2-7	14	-	TGTGCCAGCAGCTTAGGACAGGGTGTTCCCGAGCAGTACTTC	CASSLGQGVPEQYF
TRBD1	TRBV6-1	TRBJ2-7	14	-	TGTGCCAGCAGGACAGGGGGCTACACCTACGAGCAGTACTTC	CASRTGGYTYEQYF
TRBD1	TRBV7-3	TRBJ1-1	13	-	TGTGCCAGCAGCGCACAGGGGGTGGCTGAAGCTTTCTTT	CASSAQGVAEAFF